Listed below are T cell receptor beta chains from one sample, sequenced in a study of metastatic and nonmetastatic thyroid tumors. TCRdb reprocessed the PCR reads using MiXCR. The sample holds about 5,500 clones, 37% seen once. Sequencing input: tumor tissue. These receptors came from a male donor with papillary thyroid cancer or a benign thyroid nodule (not recorded which). Some clones in this sample may be carry-over from other donors' samples. Both conserved end residues are part of each CDR3. A D gene is named only where the DNA matches it firmly. Clone size, where shown, is once, few, many, or a class for clones that have expanded.

>TRBV5-6|TRBJ1-3|NA|medium-sized
TGTGCCAGCAGCTTGGTTCGAACAGATGGAAACACCATATATTTT
CASSLVRTDGNTIYF
>TRBV2|TRBJ1-4|NA|NA
TGTGCCAGCACCGGGGGCTCGGAAAAACTGTTTTTT
CASTGGSEKLFF
>TRBV4-2|TRBJ1-1|NA|medium-sized
TGTGCCAGCAGCCAAGTTCCGGGAGGGAACACTGAAGCTTTCTTT
CASSQVPGGNTEAFF
>TRBV20-1|TRBJ1-1|NA|NA
TGCAGTGCTCGAAGAGAACCCAAGCCAGCTTTCTTT
CSARREPKPAFF
>TRBV10-2|TRBJ2-1|NA|NA
TGCGCCAGCAGCTTTTTTGGGGGAAACAATGAGCAGTTCTTC
CASSFFGGNNEQFF
>TRBV2|TRBJ2-3|TRBD1|few
TGTGCCAGCAGCCGACAGGGACCTAGCACAGATACGCAGTATTTT
CASSRQGPSTDTQYF
>TRBV20-1|TRBJ1-3|NA|NA
TGCAGTGGGACGCCCGGAACAGGAAACACCATATATTTT
CSGTPGTGNTIYF
>TRBV27|TRBJ1-2|NA|few
TGTGCCAGTCGTTTGGCGGGGTATAACTATGGCTACACCTTC
CASRLAGYNYGYTF
>TRBV15|TRBJ2-7|TRBD1|few
TGTGCCACCAGCAGGGACCCGGGACAGGGGGCGGACGAGCAGTACTTC
CATSRDPGQGADEQYF
>TRBV6-1|TRBJ2-6|TRBD1|NA
TGTGCCAGCACCGCCGGGACAGTCAACTCTGGGGCCAACGTCCTGACTTTC
CASTAGTVNSGANVLTF
>TRBV6-1|TRBJ2-7|NA|NA
TGTGCCAGCTTCTCAGGGCACTACGAGCAGTACTTC
CASFSGHYEQYF
>TRBV27|TRBJ2-3|TRBD2|few
TGTGCCAGCAGTCTAGGGCCTAGCGGGAGTCAGGATACGCAGTATTTT
CASSLGPSGSQDTQYF
>TRBV30|TRBJ1-1|TRBD1|NA
TGTGCCTGGAAGTTTAGGGGACAGGGAGAAGCTTTCTTT
CAWKFRGQGEAFF
>TRBV6-1|TRBJ2-7|NA|NA
TGTGCCAGCAGTGAACCGCAGTCACTCTCCTACGAGCAGTACTTC
CASSEPQSLSYEQYF
>TRBV5-1|TRBJ1-1|NA|NA
TGCGCCAGCAGGCAGGGGTATAACACTGAAGCTTTCTTT
CASRQGYNTEAFF
>TRBV5-8|TRBJ1-2|TRBD1|NA
TGTGCCAGCAGCTGGACAGGGAAGGGCTATGGCTACACCTTC
CASSWTGKGYGYTF
>TRBV20-1|TRBJ1-2|TRBD1|NA
TGCAGTGCTCCGACAGGGGCTAACTATGGCTACACCTTC
CSAPTGANYGYTF
>TRBV10-2|TRBJ2-7|NA|medium-sized
TGCGCCAGCAGTGCCCGGGGGGACAGTTACTACGAGCAGTACTTC
CASSARGDSYYEQYF
>TRBV6-1|TRBJ1-2|NA|few
TGTGCCAGCAGTGACTTCCGGGAGAACACCTTC
CASSDFRENTF
>TRBV11-1|TRBJ2-3|TRBD2|NA
TGTGCCAGCAGCGATACTAGCGGGAGAACGGGAGATACGCAGTATTTT
CASSDTSGRTGDTQYF
>TRBV28|TRBJ2-7|NA|medium-sized
TGTGCCAGCGGGAACCTCGATGACACCACCTACGAGCAGTACTTC
CASGNLDDTTYEQYF
>TRBV12-3/TRBV12-4|TRBJ2-2|TRBD1|NA
TGTGCCAGCAGTTTGGTACTGCCAGGGGGCACCGGGGAGCTGTTTTTT
CASSLVLPGGTGELFF
>TRBV6-1|TRBJ2-1|TRBD2|few
TGTGCCAGCAGTCCGACTAGCGGGATTCGCAATGAGCAGTTCTTC
CASSPTSGIRNEQFF
>TRBV2|TRBJ1-6|NA|NA
TGTGCCAGCACTAATGGATGGGGTCGGAATAATTCACCCCTCCACTTT
CASTNGWGRNNSPLHF
>TRBV27|TRBJ1-2|TRBD1|medium-sized
TGTGCCAGCAGTTCTAACAGGGGTAGGAATGGCTACACCTTC
CASSSNRGRNGYTF
>TRBV5-5|TRBJ2-1|TRBD2|NA
TGTGCCAGCAGCTTGACTAGCGGGAGTTTCTATGAGCAGTTCTTC
CASSLTSGSFYEQFF
>TRBV27|TRBJ2-7|NA|few
TGTGCCAGCAGTTTAAAGTCGCCCGCCTTGGGCTACGAGCAGTACTTC
CASSLKSPALGYEQYF
>TRBV16|TRBJ1-2|TRBD1|NA
TGTGCCAGCAGCCAATGGACAGGGGGCTATGGCTACACCTTC
CASSQWTGGYGYTF
>TRBV20-1|TRBJ1-2|NA|NA
TGCAGTGCTAGTGACAGGACCAACTATGGCTACACCTTC
CSASDRTNYGYTF
>TRBV30|TRBJ1-1|NA|NA
TGTGCCTGGAGAACCCTGAACACTGAAGCTTTCTTT
CAWRTLNTEAFF
>TRBV3-1|TRBJ2-7|TRBD2|medium-sized
TGTGCCAGCAGCCCAGGACTAGCAGGGTCCTACGAGCAGTACTTC
CASSPGLAGSYEQYF
>TRBV20-1|TRBJ1-5|NA|NA
TGCAGTGCTAGAGATGGGGGTAGCAATCAGCCCCAGCATTTT
CSARDGGSNQPQHF
>TRBV4-3|TRBJ2-1|TRBD2|NA
TGCGCCAGCAGCCAAGAGCGGAGCGGGAGCTCCTACAATGAGCAGTTCTTC
CASSQERSGSSYNEQFF
>TRBV9|TRBJ2-7|TRBD1|NA
TGTGCCAGCAGCGCTTATTTGACAGGGGAGCCGTACTTC
CASSAYLTGEPYF
>TRBV5-6|TRBJ1-1|NA|NA
TGTGCCAGCAGCTTGCTAGAGAACACTGAAGCTTTCTTT
CASSLLENTEAFF
>TRBV7-9|TRBJ2-7|NA|NA
TGTGCCAGCAGCTTAGGAGTAGGGGAAGCGTACGAGCAGTACTTC
CASSLGVGEAYEQYF
>TRBV14|TRBJ2-2|TRBD2|NA
TGTGCCAGCAGCCAGATGGGACTAGCGGGGGTAAACACCGGGGAGCTGTTTTTT
CASSQMGLAGVNTGELFF
>TRBV11-2|TRBJ1-5|NA|once
TGTGCCAGCAGCTCCGGCGGACTGGTGACTAGTCAGCCCCAGCATTTT
CASSSGGLVTSQPQHF
>TRBV20-1|TRBJ1-5|NA|NA
TGCAGTGCAACCGACAGGCGACAAGGTGATCAGCCCCAGCATTTT
CSATDRRQGDQPQHF
>TRBV28|TRBJ1-5|NA|NA
TGTGCCAGCAACAAGTGGGGTCAGCCCCAGCATTTT
CASNKWGQPQHF
>TRBV30|TRBJ1-2|NA|NA
TGTGCCTGGACCTCCGGGACGGGTGGCTACACCTTC
CAWTSGTGGYTF
>TRBV19|TRBJ2-1|NA|many
TGTGCCAGTAGTATAATCACAGGTGACAATGAGCAGTTCTTC
CASSIITGDNEQFF
>TRBV4-3|TRBJ2-1|NA|NA
TGCGCCAGCAGTTTGAGCTCCTACAATGAGCAGTTCTTC
CASSLSSYNEQFF
>TRBV10-2|TRBJ1-2|NA|many
TGCGCCAGCAGTGTCTCCGGGCCCTTAACTAAAGGCTACACCTTC
CASSVSGPLTKGYTF
>TRBV2|TRBJ2-1|TRBD2|medium-sized
TGTGCCAGCAGTGAGACTAGCGTCAGGATAGATGAGCAGTTCTTC
CASSETSVRIDEQFF
>TRBV6-5|TRBJ2-1|NA|few
TGTGCCAGCAGTTTCAACCGGGACTCCTTCTCCTACAATGAGCAGTTCTTC
CASSFNRDSFSYNEQFF
>TRBV28|TRBJ2-1|NA|few
TGTGCCAGCAGTTCTTTATTGCTGGACCCCTACAATGAGCAGTTCTTC
CASSSLLLDPYNEQFF
>TRBV5-1|TRBJ1-6|TRBD1|NA
TGCGCCAGCAGCCCATTCTCGGGACAGGGTAATTCACCCCTCCACTTT
CASSPFSGQGNSPLHF
>TRBV12-3/TRBV12-4|TRBJ2-3|TRBD1|few
TGTGCCAGCAGTTTAGCGTACAGGGGAAGAGGGGATACGCAGTATTTT
CASSLAYRGRGDTQYF
>TRBV11-2|TRBJ2-3|TRBD2|NA
TGTGCCAGCAGCAAGGGACTAGCGGGAGGGCCCCCAGATACGCAGTATTTT
CASSKGLAGGPPDTQYF
>TRBV7-3|TRBJ1-1|TRBD1|medium-sized
TGTGCCAGCAGCCCTACAGGGGGCGAGAACACTGAAGCTTTCTTT
CASSPTGGENTEAFF
>TRBV20-1|TRBJ1-1|NA|NA
TGCAGTGCTAGAGATCTCCAGGGCACTGAAGCTTTCTTT
CSARDLQGTEAFF
>TRBV3-1|TRBJ2-7|TRBD1|NA
TGTGCCAGCAGCCAAGATTGGACAGGGTCCAAACCACACTTC
CASSQDWTGSKPHF